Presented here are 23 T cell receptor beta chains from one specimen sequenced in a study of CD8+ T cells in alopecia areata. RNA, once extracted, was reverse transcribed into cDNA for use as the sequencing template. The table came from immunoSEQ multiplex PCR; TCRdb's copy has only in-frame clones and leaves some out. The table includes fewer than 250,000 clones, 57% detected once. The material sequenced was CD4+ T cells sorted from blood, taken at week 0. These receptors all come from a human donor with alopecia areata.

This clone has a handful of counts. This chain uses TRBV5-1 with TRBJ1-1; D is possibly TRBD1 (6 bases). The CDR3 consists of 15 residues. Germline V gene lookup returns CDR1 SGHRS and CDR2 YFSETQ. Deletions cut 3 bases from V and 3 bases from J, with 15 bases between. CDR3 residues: CASSWAQGRDTEAFF. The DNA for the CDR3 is TGCGCCAGCAGCTGGGCCCAGGGGAGGGACACTGAAGCTTTCTTT.

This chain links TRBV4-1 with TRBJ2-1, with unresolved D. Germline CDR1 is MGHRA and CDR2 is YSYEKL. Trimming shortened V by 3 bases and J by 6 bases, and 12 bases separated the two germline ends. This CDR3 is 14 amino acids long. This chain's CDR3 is CASSQALRSNEQFF. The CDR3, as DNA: TGCGCCAGCAGCCAGGCCTTGCGAAGCAATGAGCAGTTCTTC.

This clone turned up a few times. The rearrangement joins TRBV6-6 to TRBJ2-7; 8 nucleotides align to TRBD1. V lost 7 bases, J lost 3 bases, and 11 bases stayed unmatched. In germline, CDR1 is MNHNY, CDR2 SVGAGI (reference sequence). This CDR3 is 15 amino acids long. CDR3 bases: TGTGCCAGCATAAGCCTGGGACAGGAATACTACGAGCAGTACTTC. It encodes CASISLGQEYYEQYF.

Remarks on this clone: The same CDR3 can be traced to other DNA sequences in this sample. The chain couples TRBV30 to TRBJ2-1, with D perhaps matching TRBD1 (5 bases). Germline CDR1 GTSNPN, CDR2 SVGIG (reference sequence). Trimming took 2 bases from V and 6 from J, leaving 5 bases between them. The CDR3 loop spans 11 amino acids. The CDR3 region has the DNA TGTGCCTGGAGTAGGGGCAATGAGCAGTTCTTC. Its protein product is CAWSRGNEQFF.

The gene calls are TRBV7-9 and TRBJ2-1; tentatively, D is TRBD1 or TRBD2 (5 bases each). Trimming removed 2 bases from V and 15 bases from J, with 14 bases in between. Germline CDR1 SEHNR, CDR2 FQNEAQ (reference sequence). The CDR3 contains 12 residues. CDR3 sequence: CASSLRDEGLFF. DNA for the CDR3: TGTGCCAGCAGCTTACGGGATGAGGGGCTGTTCTTC. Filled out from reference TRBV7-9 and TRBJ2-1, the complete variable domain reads DTGVSQNPRHKITKRGQNVTFRCDPISEHNRLYWYRQTLGQGPEFLTYFQNEAQLEKSRLLSDRFSAERPKGSFSTLEIQRTEQGDSAMYLCASSLRDEGLFFGPGTRLTVL.

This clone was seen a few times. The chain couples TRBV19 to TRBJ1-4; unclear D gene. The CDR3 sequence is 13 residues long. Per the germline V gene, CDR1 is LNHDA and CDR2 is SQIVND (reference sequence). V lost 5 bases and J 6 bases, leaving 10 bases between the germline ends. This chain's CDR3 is CASSAGFDEKLFF. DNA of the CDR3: TGTGCCAGTAGTGCGGGCTTTGATGAAAAACTGTTTTTT.

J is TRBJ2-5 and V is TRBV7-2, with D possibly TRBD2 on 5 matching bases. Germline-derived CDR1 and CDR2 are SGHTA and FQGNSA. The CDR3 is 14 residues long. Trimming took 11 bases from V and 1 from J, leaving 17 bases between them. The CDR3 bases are TGTGCCGGACTTAGACTCTCCCCCCAAGAGACCCAGTACTTC. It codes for CAGLRLSPQETQYF.

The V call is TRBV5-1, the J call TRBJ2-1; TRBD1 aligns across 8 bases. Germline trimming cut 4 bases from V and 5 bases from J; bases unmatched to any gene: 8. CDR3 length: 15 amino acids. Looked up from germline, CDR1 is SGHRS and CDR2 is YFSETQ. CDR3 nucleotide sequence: TGCGCCAGCAGCACCTTCGGACAGGGCAACAATGAGCAGTTCTTC. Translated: CASSTFGQGNNEQFF.

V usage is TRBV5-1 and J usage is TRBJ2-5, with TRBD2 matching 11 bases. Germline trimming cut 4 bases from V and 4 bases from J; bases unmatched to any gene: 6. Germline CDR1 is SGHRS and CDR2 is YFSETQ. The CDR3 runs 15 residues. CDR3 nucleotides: TGCGCCAGCAGCCCCTCCGGACTAGCGGGAGAGACCCAGTACTTC. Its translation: CASSPSGLAGETQYF.

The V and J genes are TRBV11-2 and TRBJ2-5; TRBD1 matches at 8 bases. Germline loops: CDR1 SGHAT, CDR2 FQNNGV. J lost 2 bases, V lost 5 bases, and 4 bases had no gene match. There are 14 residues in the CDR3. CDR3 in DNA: TGTGCCAGCAGCCGACAGGGGCTTCAAGAGACCCAGTACTTC. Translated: CASSRQGLQETQYF.

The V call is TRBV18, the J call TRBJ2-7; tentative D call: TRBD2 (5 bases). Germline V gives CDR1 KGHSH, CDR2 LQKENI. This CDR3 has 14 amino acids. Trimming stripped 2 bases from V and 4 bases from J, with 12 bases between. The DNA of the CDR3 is TGTGCCAGCTCACCAAGGATCGGGGATTACGAGCAGTACTTC. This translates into CASSPRIGDYEQYF.

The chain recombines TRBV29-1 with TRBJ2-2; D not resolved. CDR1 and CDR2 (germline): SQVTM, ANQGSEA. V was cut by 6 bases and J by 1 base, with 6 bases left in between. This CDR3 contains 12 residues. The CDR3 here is CSVKGNTGELFF. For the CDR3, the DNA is TGCAGCGTAAAAGGGAACACCGGGGAGCTGTTTTTT.

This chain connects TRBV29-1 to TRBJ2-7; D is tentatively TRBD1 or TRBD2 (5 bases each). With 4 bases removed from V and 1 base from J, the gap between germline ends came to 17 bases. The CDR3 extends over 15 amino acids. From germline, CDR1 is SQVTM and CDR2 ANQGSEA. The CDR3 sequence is CSVGTRGVLSYEQYF. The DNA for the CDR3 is TGCAGCGTTGGGACGAGGGGCGTACTATCCTACGAGCAGTACTTC.

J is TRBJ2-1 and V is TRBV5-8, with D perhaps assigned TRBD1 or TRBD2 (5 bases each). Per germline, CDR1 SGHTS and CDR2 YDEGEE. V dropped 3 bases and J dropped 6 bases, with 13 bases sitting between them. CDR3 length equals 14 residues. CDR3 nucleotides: TGTGCCAGCAGCTGGGGACGACCAGGCAATGAGCAGTTCTTC. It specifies CASSWGRPGNEQFF.

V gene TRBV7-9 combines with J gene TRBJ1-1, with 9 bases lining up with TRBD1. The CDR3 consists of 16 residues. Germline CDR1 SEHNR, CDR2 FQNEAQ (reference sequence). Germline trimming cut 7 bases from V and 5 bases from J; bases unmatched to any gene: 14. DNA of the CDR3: TGTGCCAGCATCATACTACAGGGGGCGAAGGAGACTGAAGCTTTCTTT. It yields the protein CASIILQGAKETEAFF. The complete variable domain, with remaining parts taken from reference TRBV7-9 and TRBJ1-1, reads DTGVSQNPRHKITKRGQNVTFRCDPISEHNRLYWYRQTLGQGPEFLTYFQNEAQLEKSRLLSDRFSAERPKGSFSTLEIQRTEQGDSAMYLCASIILQGAKETEAFFGQGTRLTVV.

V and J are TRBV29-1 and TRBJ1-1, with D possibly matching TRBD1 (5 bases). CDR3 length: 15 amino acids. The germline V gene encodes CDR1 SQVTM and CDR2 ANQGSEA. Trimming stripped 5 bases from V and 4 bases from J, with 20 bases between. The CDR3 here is CSVRWLQGTSTEAFF. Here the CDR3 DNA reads TGCAGCGTTCGATGGCTGCAGGGAACGAGCACTGAAGCTTTCTTT.

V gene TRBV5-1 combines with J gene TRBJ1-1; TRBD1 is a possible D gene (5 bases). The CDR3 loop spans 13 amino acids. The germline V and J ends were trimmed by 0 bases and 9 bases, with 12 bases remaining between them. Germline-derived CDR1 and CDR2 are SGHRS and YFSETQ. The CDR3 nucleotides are TGCGCCAGCAGCTTGGCGCAGGGCCGGCAAGCTTTCTTT. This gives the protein CASSLAQGRQAFF.

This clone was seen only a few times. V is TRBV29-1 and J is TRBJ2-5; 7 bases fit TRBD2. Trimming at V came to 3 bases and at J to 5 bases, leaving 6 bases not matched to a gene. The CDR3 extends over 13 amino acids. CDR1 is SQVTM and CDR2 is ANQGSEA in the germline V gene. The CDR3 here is CSVDSLAEETQYF. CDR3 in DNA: TGCAGCGTTGACAGCCTAGCGGAGGAGACCCAGTACTTC. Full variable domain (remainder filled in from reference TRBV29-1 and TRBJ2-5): SAVISQKPSRDICQRGTSLTIQCQVDSQVTMMFWYRQQPGQSLTLIATANQGSEATYESGFVIDKFPISRPNLTFSTLTVSNMSPEDSSIYLCSVDSLAEETQYFGPGTRLLVL.

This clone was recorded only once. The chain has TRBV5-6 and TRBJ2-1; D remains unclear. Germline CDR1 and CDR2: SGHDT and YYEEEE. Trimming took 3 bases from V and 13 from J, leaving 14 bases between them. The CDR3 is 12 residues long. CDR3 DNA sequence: TGTGCCAGCAGCTATGGTCTCAACCTACAGTTCTTC. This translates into CASSYGLNLQFF.

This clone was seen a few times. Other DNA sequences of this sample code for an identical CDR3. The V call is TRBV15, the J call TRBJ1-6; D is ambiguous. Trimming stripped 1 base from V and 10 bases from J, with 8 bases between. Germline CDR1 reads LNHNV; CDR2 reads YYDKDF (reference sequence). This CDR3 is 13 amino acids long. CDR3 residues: CATSRGTDSPLHF. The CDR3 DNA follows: TGTGCCACCAGCAGAGGTACAGACTCACCCCTCCACTTT.

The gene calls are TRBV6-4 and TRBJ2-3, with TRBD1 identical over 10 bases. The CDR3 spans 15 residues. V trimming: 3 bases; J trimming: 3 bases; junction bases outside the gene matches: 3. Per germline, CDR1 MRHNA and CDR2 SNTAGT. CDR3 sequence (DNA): TGTGCCAGCAGTGAGACAGGGGGCAGGACAGATACGCAGTATTTT. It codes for CASSETGGRTDTQYF.

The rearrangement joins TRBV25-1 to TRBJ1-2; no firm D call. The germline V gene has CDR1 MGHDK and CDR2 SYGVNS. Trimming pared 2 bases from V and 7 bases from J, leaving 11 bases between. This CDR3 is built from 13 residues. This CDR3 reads CASSETAILGYTF. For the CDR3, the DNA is TGTGCCAGCAGTGAAACAGCAATCCTTGGCTACACCTTC.

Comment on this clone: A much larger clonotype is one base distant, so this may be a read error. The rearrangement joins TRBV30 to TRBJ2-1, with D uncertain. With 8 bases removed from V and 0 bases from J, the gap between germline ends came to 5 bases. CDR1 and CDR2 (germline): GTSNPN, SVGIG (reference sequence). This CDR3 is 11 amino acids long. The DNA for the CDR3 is TGTGCCACCAGCTCCTACAATGAGCAGTTCTTC. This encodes CATSSYNEQFF.